This T cell receptor (beta chain) emerged from a study of T cell repertoires in cytomegalovirus infection. The wider study: Both CMV infection and a matching HLA type were indicated by public TCR beta signatures.

With regard to this clonotype: Its antigen is not identified.

TCRdb re-called the reads with MiXCR, one entry per CDR3 protein. This table has hundreds of thousands of distinct CDR3 sequences, roughly 30% appearing once. Trimming removed 3 bases at V and 7 bases at J, with 8 bases between. Germline values: CDR1 MDHEN, CDR2 SYDVKM. The CDR3 extends over 12 amino acids. V usage is TRBV28 and J usage is TRBJ2-3; D unresolved. The material sequenced was cultured CD8+ T cells from PBMCs, taken from culture after CMV antigen stimulation. The TCR comes from a human donor in good health (CMV status not recorded). Some clones in this sample may be carry-over from other donors' samples. CDR3 loop: CASSFDSNTQYF. Here the CDR3 DNA reads TGTGCCAGCAGTTTTGATTCAAATACGCAGTATTTT.